These 17 T cell receptor beta chains originate from one sample sequenced in a study of cytomegalovirus exposure and HLA in healthy donors. PCR amplification relied on 60 Vbeta primers (plus 13 Jbeta primers). Sequencing used immunoSEQ multiplex PCR; TCRdb keeps in-frame clones, though not all of them. The sample carries some 200,000 clones, roughly 83% recorded once. Material for sequencing was PBMCs. These receptors all come from a male donor in good health and CMV-seropositive.

J is TRBJ1-1 and V is TRBV9; D unresolved. Germline V gene sequence: CDR1 SGDLS, CDR2 YYNGEE. The V and J ends lost 6 bases and 1 base respectively, with 13 bases between them. The CDR3 runs to 14 residues. Here the CDR3 reads CASTIQDANTEAFF. Written as DNA, the CDR3 is TGTGCCAGCACCATACAAGATGCGAACACTGAAGCTTTCTTT. Together with reference TRBV9 and TRBJ1-1, the CDR3 gives the full variable domain: DSGVTQTPKHLITATGQRVTLRCSPRSGDLSVYWYQQSLDQGLQFLIQYYNGEERAKGNILERFSAQQFPDLHSELNLSSLELGDSALYFCASTIQDANTEAFFGQGTRLTVV.

This clone has only one observation. The J gene is TRBJ1-2, the V gene TRBV6-5; a possible D gene is TRBD1 (6 bases). Trimming shortened V by 5 bases and J by 4 bases, and 14 bases separated the two germline ends. This CDR3 has 14 residues. In germline, CDR1 is MNHEY, CDR2 SVGAGI. The CDR3 region is CASSPGGTGYGYTF. The CDR3 bases are TGTGCCAGCAGTCCGGGGGGCACCGGCTATGGCTACACCTTC.

The chain links TRBV10-3 to TRBJ2-7; the match to TRBD2 covers 9 bases. The length of the CDR3 is 19 residues. V was clipped by 3 bases and J by 0 bases; unmatched bases: 15. The V gene's germline CDR1 is ENHRY and CDR2 SYGVKD. CDR3 region: CAISEVALAGLSSSYEQYF. The CDR3 DNA follows: TGTGCCATCAGTGAAGTGGCTCTAGCGGGATTAAGTAGCTCCTACGAGCAGTACTTC.

This chain links TRBV11-2 with TRBJ2-4, with 8 bases lining up with TRBD1. From germline, CDR1 is SGHAT and CDR2 FQNNGV. This CDR3 contains 17 residues. With V trimmed by 4 bases and J by 0 bases, 8 bases remained unmatched. The CDR3 loop reads CASSYIQGVEAKNIQYF. The CDR3, as DNA: TGTGCCAGCAGCTACATACAGGGGGTCGAAGCCAAAAACATTCAGTACTTC.

V and J are TRBV5-4 and TRBJ1-2, with 7 bases that match TRBD1. The CDR3 sequence is 16 residues long. Unmatched junction bases numbered 6, after V lost 0 bases and J lost 1 base. Germline CDR1 reads SGHNT; CDR2 reads YYREEE (reference sequence). The CDR3 DNA is TGTGCCAGCAGCTTGGCCAACAGGGGATTTAACTATGGCTACACCTTC. Translating gives CASSLANRGFNYGYTF.

With respect to this clone: A read error may produce the germline difference seen at one junction end. This chain connects TRBV7-7 to TRBJ2-1, with 9 bases fitting TRBD2. This CDR3 is 14 amino acids long. Per germline, CDR1 SSHAT and CDR2 FNYEAQ (reference sequence). In DNA form, the CDR3 reads TGTGCTAGCAGCTTAGACGGACTAGCGAGCGAGCAGTTCTTC. Translated: CASSLDGLASEQFF.

The chain uses TRBV10-3 and TRBJ2-7, with 10 bases identical to TRBD2. From germline, CDR1 is ENHRY and CDR2 SYGVKD. This CDR3 is built from 16 residues. V lost 6 bases, J lost 0 bases, and 8 bases stayed unmatched. CDR3 DNA: TGTGCCATCAGAGCGGGAGGGGGGCCAAGCTCCTACGAGCAGTACTTC. It translates to CAIRAGGGPSSYEQYF.

This chain joins TRBV4-3 and TRBJ1-1; D is unresolved. CDR3 length: 15 residues. The germline CDR1 and CDR2 sequences are LGHNA and YSLEER. V was shortened by 0 bases and J by 4 bases, with 12 bases between the two germline ends. CDR3 sequence (DNA): TGCGCCAGCAGCCAAGATCCCCCAGGCCTCACTGAAGCTTTCTTT. Amino acid sequence: CASSQDPPGLTEAFF.

J is TRBJ2-2 and V is TRBV5-6; 7 bases are a match to TRBD2. V was clipped by 3 bases and J by 2 bases; unmatched bases: 4. Per germline, CDR1 SGHDT and CDR2 YYEEEE. The CDR3 extends over 15 amino acids. As DNA, the CDR3 is TGTGCCAGCAGCTGGGCGGGGGTTAACACCGGGGAGCTGTTTTTT. Protein product: CASSWAGVNTGELFF. Complete variable domain (other parts from reference TRBV5-6 and TRBJ2-2): DAGVTQSPTHLIKTRGQQVTLRCSPKSGHDTVSWYQQALGQGPQFIFQYYEEEERQRGNFPDRFSGHQFPNYSSELNVNALLLGDSALYLCASSWAGVNTGELFFGEGSRLTVL.

This chain joins TRBV6-1 and TRBJ2-7; maybe TRBD1 (6 bases). Germline V gene sequence: CDR1 MNHNS, CDR2 SASEGT. This CDR3 has 14 amino acids. The V end was cut by 3 bases, the J end by 7 bases, with 16 bases between. CDR3 sequence (DNA): TGTGCCAGCAGTGATAACAGGGTCCCCAGGGAGCAGTACTTC. Translation: CASSDNRVPREQYF.

As for this clone: An end of the junction differs from the germline gene, which may be a read error. The chain is built from TRBV4-3 and TRBJ1-5; a weak D match, TRBD1 (5 bases). Looked up from germline, CDR1 is LGHNA and CDR2 is YSLEER. The CDR3 consists of 15 residues. CDR3 DNA: TGCGCCAGCAGCCAAGAAGTGGGGGGGACTTGGAACCTATTTTTT. Residues: CASSQEVGGTWNLFF.

The V call is TRBV6-5, the J call TRBJ1-1, with D uncertain. CDR3 length: 13 amino acids. Germline V gene data show CDR1 as MNHEY and CDR2 as SVGAGI. V was pared by 5 bases and J by 5 bases, with 12 bases between. The CDR3 reads CASSPYPLTEAFF. CDR3 sequence (DNA): TGTGCCAGCAGTCCCTATCCACTTACTGAAGCTTTCTTT.

This clone was detected once. The rearrangement uses TRBV7-2 and TRBJ2-4; TRBD2 aligns across 14 bases. This CDR3 is 15 amino acids long. CDR1 is SGHTA and CDR2 is FQGNSA in the germline V gene. V lost 6 bases and J lost 9; bases outside the gene matches: 7. Written as DNA, the CDR3 is TGTGCCAGCAGTCGGGGACTAGCGGGAGAGAGCATTCAGTACTTC. Its translation: CASSRGLAGESIQYF.

The chain recombines TRBV7-2 with TRBJ2-2, with TRBD2 as a possible D gene (5 bases). The CDR3 totals 16 residues. Germline CDR1 SGHTA, CDR2 FQGNSA. Trimming left V 1 base short and J 6 bases short, with 15 bases between. The CDR3 reads CASSLDGSWYSGELFF. CDR3 DNA sequence: TGTGCCAGCAGCTTAGATGGGAGTTGGTATTCCGGGGAGCTGTTTTTT.

This sequence joins TRBV14 and TRBJ2-3; maybe TRBD2 (6 bases). Trimming took 1 base from V and 2 from J, leaving 13 bases between them. The V gene's germline CDR1 is SGHDN and CDR2 FVKESK. CDR3 length: 16 residues. The DNA of the CDR3 is TGTGCCAGCAGCCAAGGAGAGTGGGAGGTCACAGATACGCAGTATTTT. This translates into CASSQGEWEVTDTQYF.

This clone occurred a few times. This sequence joins TRBV29-1 and TRBJ2-5; a possible D gene is TRBD2 (5 bases). The DNA end is more similar to TRBJ2-7, so the J call may be wrong. This CDR3 has 14 residues. Germline V gene sequence: CDR1 SQVTM, CDR2 ANQGSEA. CDR3 in amino acids: CSASDYSNSYEQYF. CDR3 DNA sequence: TGCAGCGCATCTGACTACTCGAATTCCTACGAGCAGTACTTC.

V usage is TRBV5-1 and J usage is TRBJ2-1; 7 bases match TRBD2. Germline-derived CDR1 and CDR2 are SGHRS and YFSETQ. The J segment lost 4 bases and the V segment lost 3 bases, leaving 7 bases of the junction unmatched. This CDR3 spans 15 amino acids. The CDR3 DNA follows: TGCGCCAGCAGCTCCGGGGGGACCTCATACAATGAGCAGTTCTTC. It translates to CASSSGGTSYNEQFF.